The TCR beta chain under discussion was sequenced for a study of human T cells and chemical hapten exposure. Study conclusions and caveats: A positive correlation with patch test score was shown by PT1 expanded TCR counts. Relative to control repertoires, expanded TCRs gave rise to significantly more large CDR3 similarity clusters. After DPC sensitization, TCRs above 1 in 1000 frequency showed no change.

In its sample, this clonotype was seen a few times. What it binds is unknown. TCRdb re-called the RACE reads through MiXCR, storing one row per CDR3 protein. The sample lists more than 150,000 distinct CDR3 sequences, 25% to 35% seen once, with just under 3% in the top ten. Documented time point: pre-sensitization, week 0. Treatment denoted: therapeutic diphenylcyclopropenone sensitization with weekly scalp DPC. The CDR3 has 14 residues. Per the germline V gene, CDR1 is SNHLY and CDR2 is FYNNEI. Trimming took 6 bases from V and 0 from J, leaving 9 bases between them. The rearrangement joins TRBV2 to TRBJ2-1; maybe TRBD2 (5 bases). The sequences come from whole blood, collected in connection with sensitization to the hapten diphenylcyclopropenone (DPC). This clonotype was sampled from a woman aged 30 to 39 with alopecia areata. Some clones in this sample may be carry-over from other donors' samples. The CDR3 sequence: CASRRESSYNEQFF. The CDR3 DNA sequence: TGTGCCAGCAGGAGGGAGAGCTCCTACAATGAGCAGTTCTTC.